This TCR beta chain was observed in a study of T cell repertoires in cytomegalovirus infection (dated by TCRdb to between 2018 and 2020). For context, the study as a whole: Recently identified HLA-C-restricted CMV epitopes, whose presentation resists viral immunomodulation, were targeted by peptide stimulations together with well-studied HLA-B-restricted epitopes. Because public TCR beta signatures pointed to carriage of CMV infection together with the matching HLA type, the HLA type of each donor mattered for the analysis.

The instrument was an Illumina HiSeq 1500. In TCRdb, the public reads were trimmed at Q25 with fastp and aligned with MiXCR, with productive beta chains retained. Each entry is one CDR3 protein sequence, shown with its most common DNA and genes. The sample yields some 350,000 distinct CDR3 sequences; almost 30% were counted once. The biggest ten clones account for 20% of the sample. What the research found in general, with its limitations: In both this cohort and an independent approximately 350-donor cohort, the cumulative frequency of public TCR beta family members distinguished carriers of CMV infection plus the relevant HLA type. In the ex vivo response, HLA-C-restricted CMV-specific TCR beta clonotypes were dominant, and in two of eight donors the single most frequent clonotype came from this HLA-C-restricted group.

The CDR3 measures 13 amino acids from cysteine to phenylalanine. Only the CDR3 portion is preserved as DNA: 39 bases, with reading frame beginning at the first base. V and J are trimmed by 3 bases and 8 bases, and the gene matches miss 5 bases of the junction. Looking up the germline V gene (reference sequence) yields CDR1 SGHNT and CDR2 YYREEE. This clonotype was picked up a small number of times. Its antigen is unknown. The sample holds no much larger clone one base away, and base qualities are not on file. The treatment or condition label for this specimen denotes: in vitro stimulation with specific CMV peptide epitopes to enrich CMV-specific T cells.

This clonotype originated in a human donor in good health (CMV status not recorded). Some clones in this sample may be carry-over from other donors' samples. The material was cultured PBMCs, obtained from culture after CMV antigen stimulation. Here the chain combines TRBV5-4 and TRBJ2-1; TRBD2 fits 7 bases in the junction. The DNA is as follows: TGTGCCAGCAGCTCGACTAGCTCCGATGAGCAGTTCTTC. Its protein product is CASSSTSSDEQFF.